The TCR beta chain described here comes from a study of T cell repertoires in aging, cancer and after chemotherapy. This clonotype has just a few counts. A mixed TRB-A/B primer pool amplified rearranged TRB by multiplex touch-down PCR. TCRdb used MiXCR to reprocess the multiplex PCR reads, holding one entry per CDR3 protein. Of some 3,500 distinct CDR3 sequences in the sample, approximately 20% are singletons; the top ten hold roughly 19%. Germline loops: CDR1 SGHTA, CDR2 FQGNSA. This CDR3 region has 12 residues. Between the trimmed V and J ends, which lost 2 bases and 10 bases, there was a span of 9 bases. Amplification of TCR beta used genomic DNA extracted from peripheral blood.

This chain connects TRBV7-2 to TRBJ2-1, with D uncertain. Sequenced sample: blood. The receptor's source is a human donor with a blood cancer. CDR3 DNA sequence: TGTGCCAGCAGCTTACAAGCACGAGAGCAGTTCTTC. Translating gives CASSLQAREQFF.